The entry that follows covers one T cell receptor (beta chain) sequence. Its antigen is undetermined. 60 Vbeta and 13 Jbeta primers were used in PCR. In the original workflow: As a later analysis found, there were about 80 million unique TCR beta chains, of which roughly 11 million were shared. TCRdb's copy holds only in-frame clones and misses some; the assay was immunoSEQ multiplex PCR. For V, J and clone size, that table is used; D and trimming come from the DNA. In the table there are roughly 90,000 clones, around 81% of which are singletons. CDR1 is LGHNA, CDR2 YNFKEQ, per germline. The CDR3 loop spans 17 amino acids. V dropped 3 bases and J dropped 1; count of bases not matched to a gene: 8. The entry originates in a study of cytomegalovirus exposure and HLA in healthy donors. Points from the study as a whole: A later analysis linked a missense variant in DCLRE1C to the trimming of TCR beta V and J genes. Published work reported that the classifier diagnosed cytomegalovirus status with high specificity and sensitivity.

The chain combines TRBV4-2 with TRBJ2-2, with 7 bases matching TRBD1. Material for sequencing was PBMCs. The TCR sequence derives from a man aged 18 to 30 in good health and CMV-seronegative. The CDR3 loop is CASSQTPTGMNTGELFF. The DNA for the CDR3 is TGTGCCAGCAGCCAGACGCCGACAGGGATGAACACCGGGGAGCTGTTTTTT.